This T cell receptor beta chain was documented in a study of T-cell reconstitution after alpha-beta-depleted transplantation in children. This clonotype occurred many times. Its antigen is currently unknown. CDR1 KGHSH and CDR2 LQKENI come from the germline V gene. V gave up 4 bases and J gave up 2 bases, with 14 bases separating them. The CDR3 runs 15 residues. General study findings and limits: Elevated TCRbeta diversity at day 60 was traced, in some patients, to surviving recipient T cells and thymic progenitors. T-cell numbers and diversity one year post-transplant derived largely from freshly generated T cells.

It was with unique molecular identifiers that the TCRbeta library was prepared. In TCRdb, the PCR reads were re-called with MiXCR into one record per CDR3 protein. The sample carries under 300,000 distinct CDR3 sequences, roughly 12% recorded once. The sequence was obtained from a male patient aged 2 to 9 who had a stem cell transplant for chronic granulomatous disease, so the T cells may come from the graft donor. The chain employs TRBV18 and TRBJ2-5, with D tentatively TRBD2 (5 bases). The sequenced sample was peripheral blood, obtained 180 days after TCRalphabeta/CD19-depleted stem cell transplant. CDR3 residues: CASSRGPGGQETQYF. The DNA of the CDR3 is TGTGCCAGCTCACGAGGGCCGGGCGGACAAGAGACCCAGTACTTC.